The clone carrying this T cell receptor beta chain was found many times. Its antigen remains unidentified. The germline gives CDR1 ENHRY, CDR2 SYGVKD. Trimming pared 2 bases from V and 4 bases from J, leaving 14 bases between. The CDR3 length is 15 residues. TCR beta CDR3 regions were amplified from RNA. Using the HTBI primer set, a first-round RT-PCR was run on the TCR CDR3. In TCRdb, the multiplex PCR reads were re-called with MiXCR into one record per CDR3 protein. Among hundreds of thousands of distinct CDR3 sequences listed, around 15% were seen once. The PBMCs studied were ones that came from about 10 ml fresh peripheral blood. These data belong to a study of T cells in Graves' hyperthyroidism and ophthalmopathy. Findings of the study overall: Before onset, ophthalmopathy was predicted by the model a median roughly six months earlier. Using 13 V-J features, a model discriminated ophthalmopathy from stable hyperthyroidism. Most clonotypes expanded in the thyroid (above 0.001) were also present in blood.

This clonotype was obtained from a woman in her thirties or forties with Graves' ophthalmopathy. Sample: blood. The genes are TRBV10-3 and TRBJ1-2; D might be TRBD1 (5 bases). In DNA, the CDR3 is TGTGCCATCAGTGAGGGCCCAGGGTTCTCCTATGGCTACACCTTC. It yields the protein CAISEGPGFSYGYTF.